One and the same sample provided the 24 T cell receptor beta chains below, sequenced in a study of cytomegalovirus exposure and HLA in healthy donors. Primers for the PCR totalled 60 Vbeta and 13 Jbeta. Sequencing was performed with immunoSEQ multiplex PCR; in TCRdb, only in-frame clones are kept and a portion is missing. The table shows 150,000 to 200,000 clones, with roughly four fifths occurring only once. Source material: PBMCs. The source of these receptors is a girl aged 2 to 10 in good health and CMV-seropositive.

V and J are TRBV5-1 and TRBJ1-1; 7 bases are shared with TRBD1. Germline V CDR1 and CDR2: SGHRS, YFSETQ. V gave up 4 bases and J gave up 3 bases; unmatched junction bases: 3. This CDR3 is built from 13 residues. CDR3 protein: CASSATGDTEAFF. The CDR3 coding sequence is TGCGCCAGCAGCGCCACAGGGGACACTGAAGCTTTCTTT.

This chain joins TRBV6-1 and TRBJ1-5; no firm D call. The CDR3 is 13 residues long. The ends were cut back, 8 bases at V and 0 bases at J, with 8 bases in the middle. CDR1 is MNHNS, CDR2 SASEGT, per germline. The CDR3 nucleotides read TGTGCCAGCGAGGTGAATAGCAATCAGCCCCAGCATTTT. It translates to CASEVNSNQPQHF.

The chain uses TRBV4-1 and TRBJ1-4; TRBD1 aligns across 9 bases. The ends lost 3 bases at V and 5 bases at J; junction bases unmatched: 4. CDR3 length: 15 residues. Germline lookup yields CDR1 MGHRA and CDR2 YSYEKL. For the CDR3, the DNA is TGCGCCAGCAGCCAGGGGGACAGGGAAAATGAAAAACTGTTTTTT. Translating it yields CASSQGDRENEKLFF.

The J gene is TRBJ2-5, the V gene TRBV23-1, with 7 bases identical to TRBD1. TRBV23-1 is an ORF, and what it does is uncertain. The CDR3 is made up of 15 amino acids. The V and J ends lost 4 bases and 4 bases, in that order; junction bases with no gene match: 9. The CDR3: CASSRCQGVLETQYF. CDR3 bases: TGCGCCAGCAGTCGGTGTCAGGGGGTTTTAGAGACCCAGTACTTC.

The rearrangement links TRBV5-8 to TRBJ1-2; a weak D match, TRBD1 (6 bases). Trimming shortened V by 0 bases and J by 6 bases, and 15 bases separated the two germline ends. The CDR3 consists of 15 residues. Germline values: CDR1 SGHTS, CDR2 YDEGEE. DNA of the CDR3: TGTGCCAGCAGCTTGGCTGGGGGCGTGAGGCATGGCTACACCTTC. Its translation: CASSLAGGVRHGYTF.

This rearrangement joins TRBV5-1 to TRBJ2-7; 9 bases line up with TRBD2. This CDR3 spans 17 amino acids. The J segment lost 7 bases and the V segment lost 4 bases, leaving 18 bases of the junction unmatched. Germline CDR1 reads SGHRS; CDR2 reads YFSETQ. The DNA for the CDR3 is TGCGCCAGCAGCCAAACTAGCGGGTCACTACTCCTTAGGGAGCAGTACTTC. Translated, it gives CASSQTSGSLLLREQYF.

The chain links TRBV5-1 to TRBJ2-7; 8 bases match TRBD1. The CDR3 spans 17 residues. From germline, CDR1 is SGHRS and CDR2 YFSETQ. With V trimmed by 4 bases and J by 1 base, 13 bases remained unmatched. DNA for the CDR3: TGCGCCAGCAGCATGAACCCCGGACAGGGAGTGTCCTACGAGCAGTACTTC. Encoded protein: CASSMNPGQGVSYEQYF.

The chain combines TRBV5-1 with TRBJ2-7, with D unresolved. The V end was cut by 4 bases, the J end by 7 bases, with 18 bases between. Germline V lookup: CDR1 SGHRS, CDR2 YFSETQ. The length of the CDR3 is 14 residues. This CDR3 is CASSRDRLYWEQYF. Written as DNA, the CDR3 is TGCGCCAGCAGCCGAGACCGACTCTACTGGGAGCAGTACTTC.

V usage is TRBV6-6 and J usage is TRBJ2-1, with 9 bases fitting TRBD1. The junction had 7 bases not matched to a gene; V was cut back by 2 bases and J by 8 bases. Germline-derived CDR1 and CDR2 are MNHNY and SVGAGI (reference sequence). CDR3 size: 15 residues. The CDR3 coding sequence is TGTGCCAGCAGTTACCCGGGACAGGGTTCATATGAGCAGTTCTTC. This codes for CASSYPGQGSYEQFF.

In this sample, this clone turned up once. This rearrangement joins TRBV18 to TRBJ2-5; TRBD1 might be the D (5 bases). The CDR3 loop spans 14 amino acids. V lost 5 bases, J lost 0 bases, and 10 bases lay in between. The germline CDR1 and CDR2 sequences are KGHSH and LQKENI. The CDR3 DNA sequence: TGTGCCAGCTCAGACAGACTTTACCAAGAGACCCAGTACTTC. Its protein product is CASSDRLYQETQYF.

The V and J genes are TRBV10-3 and TRBJ1-2, with TRBD1 identical over 8 bases. The CDR3 totals 15 residues. Germline assignment: CDR1 ENHRY and CDR2 SYGVKD. Trimming removed 3 bases from V and 6 bases from J; junction bases left unmatched: 9. The DNA of the CDR3 is TGTGCCATCAGTGACATGGGCAGGGGGCATAATGGCTACACCTTC. Protein product: CAISDMGRGHNGYTF.

This rearrangement joins TRBV5-1 to TRBJ1-2, with a possible D match to TRBD1 (5 bases). The CDR3 contains 14 residues. The V and J ends lost 0 bases and 4 bases respectively, with 10 bases between them. Germline lookup yields CDR1 SGHRS and CDR2 YFSETQ. CDR3 bases: TGCGCCAGCAGCTTGGAGACAGACGTCTATGGCTACACCTTC. Translating it yields CASSLETDVYGYTF.

The rearrangement links TRBV30 to TRBJ2-6, with 10 positions matching TRBD1. CDR3 length: 17 residues. Germline lookup yields CDR1 GTSNPN and CDR2 SVGIG (reference sequence). The ends lost 1 base at V and 1 base at J; junction bases unmatched: 4. CDR3 region: CAWSGGQGTSGANVLTF. CDR3 DNA: TGTGCCTGGAGTGGGGGACAGGGGACTTCTGGGGCCAACGTCCTGACTTTC.

This clone was seen a few times. The chain recombines TRBV6-6 with TRBJ1-3; D ambiguous. V gave up 6 bases and J gave up 7 bases, with 7 bases separating them. Germline CDR1 is MNHNY and CDR2 is SVGAGI (reference sequence). The CDR3 covers 11 residues. The CDR3 spells CASSFGNTIYF. The CDR3 DNA is TGTGCCAGCAGCTTCGGGAACACCATATATTTT.

The chain joins TRBV6-5 to TRBJ2-5; D perhaps matches TRBD1 (6 bases). This CDR3 spans 14 amino acids. Germline CDR1 and CDR2: MNHEY and SVGAGI. V lost 8 bases and J 3 bases, leaving 16 bases between the germline ends. CDR3 region: CASYPGHQEETQYF. CDR3 DNA: TGTGCCAGCTATCCGGGACACCAAGAAGAGACCCAGTACTTC.

V is TRBV4-1 and J is TRBJ2-5, with D possibly matching TRBD2 (5 bases). The CDR3 has 15 amino acids. The ends were cut back, 0 bases at V and 7 bases at J, with 15 bases in the middle. Germline loops: CDR1 MGHRA, CDR2 YSYEKL. This chain's CDR3 is CASSQEDSPGVTQYF. CDR3 bases: TGCGCCAGCAGCCAAGAGGACTCGCCCGGGGTGACCCAGTACTTC.

About this clone itself: A read error may produce the germline difference seen at one junction end. The chain links TRBV7-9 to TRBJ2-7; 8 bases align to TRBD2. The CDR3 has 14 amino acids. The germline gives CDR1 SEHNR, CDR2 FQNEAQ (reference sequence). The CDR3 sequence is CSSRQAGATYEQYF. As DNA, the CDR3 is TGTTCCAGCAGGCAAGCGGGAGCCACCTACGAGCAGTACTTC.

The gene calls are TRBV7-2 and TRBJ1-2; no firm D call. In germline, CDR1 is SGHTA, CDR2 FQGNSA. The CDR3 is 16 amino acids. Deletions cut 1 base from V and 4 bases from J, with 16 bases between. This chain's CDR3 is CASSLGRPGTGYGYTF. The CDR3 coding sequence is TGTGCCAGCAGCTTAGGCCGCCCGGGTACGGGCTATGGCTACACCTTC.

The V gene is TRBV7-9, the J gene TRBJ2-3, with D maybe TRBD1 (6 bases). In germline, CDR1 is SEHNR, CDR2 FQNEAQ (reference sequence). This CDR3 has 13 amino acids. Trimming stripped 2 bases from V and 7 bases from J, with 10 bases between. The CDR3 protein is CASSLQGPYTQYF. The CDR3 DNA reads as TGTGCCAGCAGCTTACAGGGGCCCTATACGCAGTATTTT.

This clone was counted a few times. This chain links TRBV7-3 with TRBJ1-3, with D possibly matching TRBD1 (6 bases). Deletions cut 4 bases from V and 2 bases from J, with 15 bases between. Germline lookup yields CDR1 SGHTA and CDR2 FQGTGA. The CDR3 contains 16 residues. The CDR3 region has the DNA TGTGCCAGCAGCTACCCGTTGGGGGCACCTGGAAACACCATATATTTT. Protein product: CASSYPLGAPGNTIYF.

The chain couples TRBV30 to TRBJ2-3, with 8 bases that match TRBD2. From germline, CDR1 is GTSNPN and CDR2 SVGIG (reference sequence). The CDR3 runs 14 residues. V lost 4 bases, J lost 2 bases, and 5 bases stayed unmatched. The CDR3 coding sequence is TGTGCCTGGACACTAGCGGCTTCCACAGATACGCAGTATTTT. Its protein product is CAWTLAASTDTQYF.

The chain links TRBV28 to TRBJ1-2; D ambiguous. This CDR3 is 13 amino acids long. Between the trimmed V and J ends, which lost 10 bases and 4 bases, there was a span of 16 bases. Germline-derived CDR1 and CDR2 are MDHEN and SYDVKM. CDR3 sequence reads: CAITPPGIYGYTF. CDR3 coding DNA: TGTGCCATCACTCCTCCGGGAATCTATGGCTACACCTTC.

The V call is TRBV6-1, the J call TRBJ2-1, with D possibly being TRBD2 (6 bases). CDR1 and CDR2 (germline): MNHNS, SASEGT. The CDR3 is 13 residues long. Trimming cost V 3 bases and J 7 bases, with 10 bases left between them. The CDR3 bases are TGTGCCAGCAGTGATATAGGGAGGAATGAGCAGTTCTTC. Its protein product is CASSDIGRNEQFF.

This chain uses TRBV4-1 with TRBJ2-2, with D possibly TRBD2 on 6 matching bases. Germline lookup yields CDR1 MGHRA and CDR2 YSYEKL. CDR3 size: 17 residues. Trimming removed 1 base from V and 7 bases from J, with 19 bases in between. The CDR3 loop reads CASSQASWGYGSGELFF. CDR3 nucleotide sequence: TGCGCCAGCAGCCAAGCCTCGTGGGGGTACGGGAGCGGGGAGCTGTTTTTT.